The text below deals with one TCR beta chain. The target antigen is unknown. The sample is drawn from a study of chemoradiotherapy in HPV16-positive cancers. At the level of the study: Candidate HPV-specific clones and shared TCR motifs came from two HPV16-positive patients. Study-wide results and caveats: During treatment, candidate HPV-specific clones and E7-related motifs expanded in tumor. HPV-specific T cells were functionally defined from only a couple of HPV16-positive patients.

V was pared by 2 bases and J by 0 bases, with 6 bases between. CDR1 is MDHEN, CDR2 SYDVKM, per germline. The CDR3 is 14 residues long. The data were produced by immunoSEQ multiplex PCR, yet TCRdb's version contains in-frame clones alone and is incomplete. The data hold roughly 1,900 clones, with around 78% observed a single time. The source of this sequence is a human donor with HPV-associated anogenital cancer. Material: tumor tissue, obtained from a patient who underwent chemoradiotherapy. The genes are TRBV28 and TRBJ2-3; D remains ambiguous. CDR3 sequence: CASSLPLSTDTQYF. DNA for the CDR3: TGTGCCAGCAGTTTACCCCTTAGCACAGATACGCAGTATTTT.